This T cell receptor beta chain was sequenced for a study of T cell responses to AZD1222 COVID-19 vaccine. Study as a whole: Timing groups of about 4 and about 12 weeks for second doses were pooled. Study-level points and caveats: Possibly, clonal diversity was underestimated; donors were largely white British and included more females. Among spike-specific TCRs, nearly half reportedly target unmutated variant regions.

The CDR3 has 11 amino acids. Remarks on this clone: Its antigen is undetermined.

Profiled with immunoSEQ multiplex PCR; TCRdb holds only in-frame clones, not every one. Among fewer than 200,000 clones listed, around 92% were seen once. The rearrangement joins TRBV21-1 to TRBJ1-5. TRBV21-1 is recorded as a pseudogene. This clonotype was sampled from an adult in good health. The sample consisted of peripheral blood, taken on day 0 of AZD1222 vaccination. The CDR3 sequence: CASSLRETQHF. As DNA, the CDR3 is TGTGCCAGCAGCCTCAGGGAGACCCAGCATTTT.